A selection of T cell receptor beta chains follows, all from one sample in a study of control samples from healthy donors and cancer patients. TCRdb keeps only in-frame clones here, not all; method: immunoSEQ multiplex PCR. The sample shows about 130,000 clones, approximately 90% of them seen only once. Material: blood. These receptors were obtained from a man between 18 and 29 years old in good health. Each CDR3 is given with its conserved first and last residue. The D gene is left open where the match is weak. Some rows mark clone size as missing; the rest say once, few, many or name a class of expanded clone.

j_gene: TRBJ2-5
v_gene: TRBV9
abundance: NA
d_gene: NA
CDR3aa: CASTRTPGEETQYF
CDR3nt: TGTGCCAGCACCCGGACCCCCGGGGAAGAGACCCAGTACTTC

j_gene: TRBJ2-3
v_gene: TRBV5-6
abundance: once
d_gene: NA
CDR3aa: CASSQKPGGDTQYF
CDR3nt: TGTGCCAGCAGCCAGAAGCCAGGAGGAGATACGCAGTATTTT

j_gene: TRBJ1-2
v_gene: TRBV12-3/TRBV12-4
abundance: NA
d_gene: NA
CDR3aa: CASSLGGNGYTF
CDR3nt: TGTGCCAGCAGTTTAGGAGGAAATGGCTACACCTTC

j_gene: TRBJ1-5
v_gene: TRBV6-5
abundance: NA
d_gene: NA
CDR3aa: CASNPGYSNQPQHF
CDR3nt: TGTGCCAGCAACCCGGGTTATAGCAATCAGCCCCAGCATTTT

j_gene: TRBJ1-2
v_gene: TRBV10-3
abundance: NA
d_gene: TRBD1
CDR3aa: CAISGDWQGARGYTF
CDR3nt: TGTGCCATCAGTGGCGATTGGCAGGGGGCACGTGGCTACACCTTC

j_gene: TRBJ2-1
v_gene: TRBV10-2
abundance: NA
d_gene: NA
CDR3aa: CASSVIREDDEFF
CDR3nt: TGCGCCAGCAGTGTTATCCGGGAAGATGACGAGTTCTTC

j_gene: TRBJ1-2
v_gene: TRBV9
abundance: NA
d_gene: NA
CDR3aa: CASSAQIQSNYGSYTF
CDR3nt: TGTGCCAGCAGCGCTCAGATTCAGAGCAACTATGGTAGCTACACCTTC

j_gene: TRBJ2-2
v_gene: TRBV30
abundance: NA
d_gene: NA
CDR3aa: CAWSEANTGELFF
CDR3nt: TGTGCCTGGAGTGAAGCGAACACCGGGGAGCTGTTTTTT

j_gene: TRBJ2-7
v_gene: TRBV5-6
abundance: NA
d_gene: NA
CDR3aa: CASSLVQGSDEQYF
CDR3nt: TGTGCCAGCAGCTTGGTTCAGGGTTCAGACGAGCAGTACTTC

j_gene: TRBJ2-5
v_gene: TRBV2
abundance: NA
d_gene: TRBD1
CDR3aa: CASSGPTGALEETQYF
CDR3nt: TGTGCCAGCAGCGGACCTACAGGGGCCCTTGAAGAGACCCAGTACTTC

j_gene: TRBJ2-7
v_gene: TRBV6-5
abundance: NA
d_gene: TRBD1
CDR3aa: CASSHRTGERYEQYF
CDR3nt: TGTGCCAGCAGTCATCGGACAGGGGAGCGGTACGAGCAGTACTTC

j_gene: TRBJ1-1
v_gene: TRBV20-1
abundance: NA
d_gene: TRBD1
CDR3aa: CSASDPGQGLNTEAFF
CDR3nt: TGCAGTGCTAGTGATCCGGGACAGGGGTTGAACACTGAAGCTTTCTTT

j_gene: TRBJ2-2
v_gene: TRBV30
abundance: NA
d_gene: TRBD1
CDR3aa: CAWISGQVTGELFF
CDR3nt: TGTGCCTGGATATCGGGACAGGTCACCGGGGAGCTGTTTTTT

j_gene: TRBJ2-7
v_gene: TRBV6-5
abundance: NA
d_gene: NA
CDR3aa: CASSRGLSYEQYF
CDR3nt: TGTGCCAGCAGTAGGGGACTTTCCTACGAGCAGTACTTC

j_gene: TRBJ1-1
v_gene: TRBV7-2
abundance: NA
d_gene: NA
CDR3aa: CASSRTINTEAFF
CDR3nt: TGTGCCAGCAGCCGGACCATCAACACTGAAGCTTTCTTT

j_gene: TRBJ1-1
v_gene: TRBV20-1
abundance: NA
d_gene: NA
CDR3aa: CSVPDGAEAFF
CDR3nt: TGCAGTGTCCCCGATGGGGCTGAAGCTTTCTTT

j_gene: TRBJ1-5
v_gene: TRBV28
abundance: once
d_gene: TRBD1
CDR3aa: CASRFLSSRGAINQPQHF
CDR3nt: TGTGCCAGCAGATTCCTCTCAAGCAGGGGGGCCATCAATCAGCCCCAGCATTTT

j_gene: TRBJ1-2
v_gene: TRBV7-9
abundance: NA
d_gene: NA
CDR3aa: CASNPPGNYGYTF
CDR3nt: TGTGCCAGCAACCCGCCCGGGAACTATGGCTACACCTTC

j_gene: TRBJ1-3
v_gene: TRBV2
abundance: once
d_gene: NA
CDR3aa: CASSERGSSGNTIYF
CDR3nt: TGTGCCAGCAGTGAAAGGGGGAGCTCTGGAAACACCATATATTTT

j_gene: TRBJ2-1
v_gene: TRBV5-1
abundance: NA
d_gene: NA
CDR3aa: CASSLSSDSYNEQFF
CDR3nt: TGCGCCAGCAGCTTAAGCTCCGACTCCTACAATGAGCAGTTCTTC

j_gene: TRBJ1-4
v_gene: TRBV6-5
abundance: NA
d_gene: NA
CDR3aa: CASSYSGLLSGEKLFF
CDR3nt: TGTGCCAGCAGTTACTCGGGCCTTCTGTCGGGAGAAAAACTGTTTTTT

j_gene: TRBJ1-5
v_gene: TRBV7-9
abundance: NA
d_gene: TRBD1
CDR3aa: CASSPGQGAVIIQPQHF
CDR3nt: TGTGCCAGCAGCCCCGGACAGGGGGCGGTTATAATTCAGCCCCAGCATTTT

j_gene: TRBJ1-1
v_gene: TRBV12-5
abundance: once
d_gene: NA
CDR3aa: CASGTGTTEAFF
CDR3nt: TGTGCTAGTGGAACAGGGACCACTGAAGCTTTCTTT

j_gene: TRBJ2-2
v_gene: TRBV6-5
abundance: NA
d_gene: TRBD1
CDR3aa: CASRTGGAGELFF
CDR3nt: TGTGCCAGCAGGACAGGGGGCGCCGGGGAGCTGTTTTTT

j_gene: TRBJ2-1
v_gene: TRBV7-2
abundance: NA
d_gene: TRBD2
CDR3aa: CASSSTTSGAYNEQFF
CDR3nt: TGTGCCAGCAGCTCCACGACTAGCGGGGCCTACAATGAGCAGTTCTTC

j_gene: TRBJ1-1
v_gene: TRBV9
abundance: NA
d_gene: NA
CDR3aa: CASSAAPTGYTEAFF
CDR3nt: TGTGCCAGCAGCGCCGCCCCCACAGGGTACACTGAAGCTTTCTTT

j_gene: TRBJ1-2
v_gene: TRBV30
abundance: NA
d_gene: NA
CDR3aa: CAWSAFGGGGGDGYTF
CDR3nt: TGTGCCTGGAGTGCTTTTGGAGGCGGTGGTGGGGATGGCTACACCTTC

j_gene: TRBJ1-1
v_gene: TRBV29-1
abundance: NA
d_gene: NA
CDR3aa: CSVEDRGGGPEAFF
CDR3nt: TGCAGCGTTGAAGATCGGGGAGGTGGCCCTGAAGCTTTCTTT

j_gene: TRBJ1-1
v_gene: TRBV18
abundance: NA
d_gene: NA
CDR3aa: CASSPIASTNTEAFF
CDR3nt: TGTGCCAGCTCACCCATTGCATCCACGAACACTGAAGCTTTCTTT

j_gene: TRBJ2-7
v_gene: TRBV5-4
abundance: NA
d_gene: TRBD1
CDR3aa: CASRGDSSYEQYF
CDR3nt: TGTGCCAGCAGGGGGGACAGTAGCTACGAGCAGTACTTC

j_gene: TRBJ1-4
v_gene: TRBV7-9
abundance: NA
d_gene: TRBD1
CDR3aa: CASSPWIGGADEKLFF
CDR3nt: TGTGCCAGCAGTCCCTGGATAGGGGGCGCGGATGAAAAACTGTTTTTT

j_gene: TRBJ1-2
v_gene: TRBV9
abundance: NA
d_gene: NA
CDR3aa: CASSTGLGYTF
CDR3nt: TGTGCCAGCAGTACAGGGCTCGGCTACACCTTC

j_gene: TRBJ2-7
v_gene: TRBV7-9
abundance: NA
d_gene: NA
CDR3aa: CASSLQGGPYEQYF
CDR3nt: TGTGCCAGCAGCTTACAGGGGGGCCCTTACGAGCAGTACTTC

j_gene: TRBJ2-6
v_gene: TRBV6-5
abundance: NA
d_gene: TRBD1
CDR3aa: CASSLQGTGANVLTF
CDR3nt: TGTGCCAGCAGTCTACAGGGGACTGGGGCCAACGTCCTGACTTTC